This TCR beta chain appears in the sequencing data of a study of cytomegalovirus exposure and HLA in healthy donors. At the level of the study: T cells numbering around 180 million yielded 117 million unique TCR beta sequences in an earlier analysis. The Caucasian-associated ancestry cluster held about 80% of under 450 genotyped donors.

A multiplex PCR was run with 60 Vbeta primers and 13 Jbeta primers. TCRdb's copy holds only in-frame clones and misses some; the assay was immunoSEQ multiplex PCR. The sample includes about 110,000 clones, around 77% seen only once; the top ten take 3.7%. The germline V and J ends were trimmed by 7 bases and 6 bases, with 12 bases remaining between them. In germline, CDR1 is DFQATT, CDR2 SNEGSKA (reference sequence). The CDR3 is 11 amino acids. Sequenced input: PBMCs. The V call is TRBV20-1, the J call TRBJ1-2, with D perhaps matching TRBD1 (6 bases). This clonotype was sampled from a human donor in good health. CDR3 sequence: CSVLDSHGYTF. DNA for the CDR3: TGCAGTGTCTTGGACAGCCATGGCTACACCTTC.